This T cell receptor beta chain was recovered during a study of blood T cell repertoires in COVID-19. As for the study in general: Italy, Spain and the United States were the sources of the convalescent and acute COVID-19 samples. Nucleic acid was either cDNA or gDNA, and it came from T cells, B-cell-depleted T cells, or PBMCs.

Measured with immunoSEQ multiplex PCR; TCRdb has only the in-frame clones, and not every one. The repertoire includes 7,000 or so clones, 80% to 90% of them detected once, and around 4% sits in the top ten. The clonotype comes from a man older than 75 with active COVID-19. The source material was peripheral blood.

In DNA, the CDR3 is TGTGCCTTTCGGGCGGGAGGGGGCCGGGAGCAGTACTTC. It translates to CAFRAGGGREQYF. The V and J genes are TRBV11-3 and TRBJ2-7; 9 bases are a match to TRBD2. V dropped 11 bases and J dropped 7; count of bases not matched to a gene: 12. Germline loops: CDR1 SGHNT, CDR2 YENEEA. The CDR3 consists of 13 residues.